This TCR beta chain was identified during a study of shared clonotypes between healthy human individuals. Profiled with immunoSEQ multiplex PCR; TCRdb holds only in-frame clones, not every one. The top ten clones hold about 1% of a sample with 1.4 million to 1.5 million clones, around 97% of them seen once. The CDR3 is 14 amino acids. J was trimmed by 5 bases and V by 7 bases; bases with no gene match: 9. CDR1 is MRHNA, CDR2 SNTAGT, per germline. This chain joins TRBV6-4 and TRBJ1-1; 8 bases align to TRBD1. Sequenced input: naive CD4+ T cells sorted from blood. As for subset: CD45RA+ positively selected. This receptor was obtained from a young man in good health. CDR3 region: CASNPTGAGTEAFF. The CDR3 DNA reads TGTGCCAGCAACCCGACAGGGGCGGGGACTGAAGCTTTCTTT.